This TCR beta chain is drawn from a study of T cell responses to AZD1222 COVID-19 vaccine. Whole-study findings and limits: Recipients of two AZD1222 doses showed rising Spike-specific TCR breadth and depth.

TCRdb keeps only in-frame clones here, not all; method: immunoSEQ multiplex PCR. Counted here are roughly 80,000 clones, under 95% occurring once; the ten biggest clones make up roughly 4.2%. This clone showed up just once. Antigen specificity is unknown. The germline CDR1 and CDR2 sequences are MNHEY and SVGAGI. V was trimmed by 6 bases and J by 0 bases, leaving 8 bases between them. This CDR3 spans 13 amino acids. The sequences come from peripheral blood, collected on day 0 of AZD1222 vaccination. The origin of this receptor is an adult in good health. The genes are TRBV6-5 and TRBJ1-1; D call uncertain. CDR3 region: CASRFSLNTEAFF. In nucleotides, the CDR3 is TGTGCCAGCAGATTTTCTCTGAACACTGAAGCTTTCTTT.